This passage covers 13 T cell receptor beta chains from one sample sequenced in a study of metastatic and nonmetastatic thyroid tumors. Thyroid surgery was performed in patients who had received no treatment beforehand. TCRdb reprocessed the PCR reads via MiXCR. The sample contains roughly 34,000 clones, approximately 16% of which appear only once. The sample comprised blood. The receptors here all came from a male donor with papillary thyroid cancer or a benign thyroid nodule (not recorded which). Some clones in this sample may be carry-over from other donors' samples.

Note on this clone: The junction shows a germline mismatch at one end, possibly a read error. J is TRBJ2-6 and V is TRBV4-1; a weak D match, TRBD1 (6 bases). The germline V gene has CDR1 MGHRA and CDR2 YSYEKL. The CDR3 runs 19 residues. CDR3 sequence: CASSLQPRDTTLGANFLTF. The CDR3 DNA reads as TGCGCCAGCAGCCTACAACCCCGGGACACGACTTTAGGGGCCAACTTCCTGACTTTC.

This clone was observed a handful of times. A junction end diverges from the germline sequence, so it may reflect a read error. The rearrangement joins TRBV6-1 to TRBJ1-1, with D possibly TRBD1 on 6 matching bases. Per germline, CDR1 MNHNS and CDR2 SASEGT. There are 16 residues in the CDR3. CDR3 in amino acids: CASRDSAERGGTEDFF. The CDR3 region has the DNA TGTGCCAGCCGCGACAGCGCGGAGAGAGGGGGGACTGAAGATTTCTTT.

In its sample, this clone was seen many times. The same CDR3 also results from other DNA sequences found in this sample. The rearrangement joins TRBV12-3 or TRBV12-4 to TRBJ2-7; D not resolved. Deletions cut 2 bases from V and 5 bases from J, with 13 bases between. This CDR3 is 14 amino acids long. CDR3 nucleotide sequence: TGTGCCAGCAGTTTATCCGTACGGTCCCACGAGCAGTACTTC. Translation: CASSLSVRSHEQYF.

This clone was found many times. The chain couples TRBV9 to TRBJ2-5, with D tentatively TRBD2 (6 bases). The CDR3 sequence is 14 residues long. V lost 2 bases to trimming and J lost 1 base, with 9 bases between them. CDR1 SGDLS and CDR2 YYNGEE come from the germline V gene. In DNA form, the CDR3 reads TGTGCCAGCAGCGTTACGGGACTCCAAGAGACCCAGTACTTC. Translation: CASSVTGLQETQYF. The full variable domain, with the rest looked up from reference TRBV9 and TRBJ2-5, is DSGVTQTPKHLITATGQRVTLRCSPRSGDLSVYWYQQSLDQGLQFLIQYYNGEERAKGNILERFSAQQFPDLHSELNLSSLELGDSALYFCASSVTGLQETQYFGPGTRLLVL.

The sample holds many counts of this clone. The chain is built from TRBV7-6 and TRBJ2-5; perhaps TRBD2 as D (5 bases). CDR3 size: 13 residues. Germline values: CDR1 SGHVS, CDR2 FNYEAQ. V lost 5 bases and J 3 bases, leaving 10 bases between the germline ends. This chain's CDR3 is CASSEGLEETQYF. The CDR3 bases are TGTGCCAGCAGCGAAGGACTGGAAGAGACCCAGTACTTC.

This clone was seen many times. The CDR3 spells CASSLEGRLNTGELFF. In DNA form, the CDR3 reads TGCGCCAGCAGCTTGGAGGGCCGCTTAAACACCGGGGAGCTGTTTTTT. This sequence joins TRBV5-1 and TRBJ2-2; D is unclear. Trimming cost V 0 bases and J 2 bases, with 11 bases left between them. Germline V gene sequence: CDR1 SGHRS, CDR2 YFSETQ. The CDR3 sequence is 16 residues long.

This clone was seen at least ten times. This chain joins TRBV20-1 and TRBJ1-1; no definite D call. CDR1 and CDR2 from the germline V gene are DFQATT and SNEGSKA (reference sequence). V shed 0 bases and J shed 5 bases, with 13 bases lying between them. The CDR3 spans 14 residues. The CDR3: CSARDLEVRTEAFF. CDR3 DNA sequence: TGCAGTGCTAGAGATCTTGAGGTGCGGACTGAAGCTTTCTTT.

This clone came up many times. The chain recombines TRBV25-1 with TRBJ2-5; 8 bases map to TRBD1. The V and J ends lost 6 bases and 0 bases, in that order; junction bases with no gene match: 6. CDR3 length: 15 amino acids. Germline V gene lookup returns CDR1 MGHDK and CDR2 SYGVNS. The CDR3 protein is CASSADRDYQETQYF. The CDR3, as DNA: TGTGCCAGCAGCGCGGACAGGGATTACCAAGAGACCCAGTACTTC. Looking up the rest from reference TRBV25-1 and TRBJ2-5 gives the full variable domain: EADIYQTPRYLVIGTGKKITLECSQTMGHDKMYWYQQDPGMELHLIHYSYGVNSTEKGDLSSESTVSRIRTEHFPLTLESARPSHTSQYLCASSADRDYQETQYFGPGTRLLVL.

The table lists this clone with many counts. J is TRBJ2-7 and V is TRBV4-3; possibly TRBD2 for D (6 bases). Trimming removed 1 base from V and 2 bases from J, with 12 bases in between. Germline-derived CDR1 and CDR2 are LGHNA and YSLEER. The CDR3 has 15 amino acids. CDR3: CASSQALDYPYEQYF. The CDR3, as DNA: TGCGCCAGCAGCCAAGCTTTGGACTATCCCTACGAGCAGTACTTC.

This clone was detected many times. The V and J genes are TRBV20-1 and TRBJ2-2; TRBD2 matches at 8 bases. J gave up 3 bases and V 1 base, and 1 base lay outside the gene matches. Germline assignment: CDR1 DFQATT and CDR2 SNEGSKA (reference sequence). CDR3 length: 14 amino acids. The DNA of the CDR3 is TGCAGTGCTAGAGTCGGGGGGGACACCGGGGAGCTGTTTTTT. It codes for CSARVGGDTGELFF.

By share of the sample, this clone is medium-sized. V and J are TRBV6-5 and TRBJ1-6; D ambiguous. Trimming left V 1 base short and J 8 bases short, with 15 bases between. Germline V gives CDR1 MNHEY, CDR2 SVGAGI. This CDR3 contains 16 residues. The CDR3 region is CASSYFRERGHSPLHF. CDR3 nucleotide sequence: TGTGCCAGCAGTTACTTCCGGGAGAGAGGCCATTCACCCCTCCACTTT.

The CDR3 nucleotides are TGCAGTGCACCGGGCAGGGGCACTGAAGCTTTCTTT. Its protein product is CSAPGRGTEAFF. The rearrangement uses TRBV20-1 and TRBJ1-1, with D perhaps TRBD1 (6 bases). The CDR3 is 12 amino acids. Germline V CDR1 and CDR2: DFQATT, SNEGSKA (reference sequence). V was trimmed by 6 bases and J by 4 bases, leaving 12 bases between them.

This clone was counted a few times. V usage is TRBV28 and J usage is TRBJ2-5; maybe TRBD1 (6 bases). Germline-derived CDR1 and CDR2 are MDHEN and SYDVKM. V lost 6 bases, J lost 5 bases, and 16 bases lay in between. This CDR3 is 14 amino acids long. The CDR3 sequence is CASSYSAGAETQYF. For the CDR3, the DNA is TGTGCCAGCAGCTACTCCGCAGGGGCCGAGACCCAGTACTTC.